This T cell receptor beta chain was sequenced in a study of cytomegalovirus exposure and HLA in healthy donors. Study at large: Membership in the Caucasian-associated ancestry cluster was found for approximately 85% of 300 to 400 genotyped donors.

This CDR3 is 12 amino acids long. Per the germline V gene, CDR1 is SGHTA and CDR2 is FQGNSA. The germline V and J ends were trimmed by 6 bases and 11 bases, with 16 bases remaining between them. Use of 60 Vbeta and 13 Jbeta primers characterized the PCR. Produced via immunoSEQ multiplex PCR; TCRdb's table is partial and in-frame only. The sample shows about 38,000 clones, 60% to 70% of them seen only once. Material for sequencing was PBMCs. The sequence was obtained from a man between 45 and 60 years old in good health and CMV-seropositive. This chain links TRBV7-2 with TRBJ1-1; D gene uncertain. The CDR3 bases are TGTGCCAGCAGACCCGGGTCCGCCGCGGCTTTCTTT. Translation: CASRPGSAAAFF.